This TCR beta chain comes out of a study of blood T cells in healthy people across ages. Study overall: Template switching retrieved approximately one barcoded beta molecule for each two T cells. General study findings and limits: CMV status of donors was unknown, possibly confounding expanded clonotype changes.

A second 7 to 11 cycle PCR used barcoded and J-beta primers. Tagging of each cDNA molecule was performed by a template-switch adaptor with 12 random nucleotides. Individual samples furnished no less than 2.5 million CDR3-containing paired-end reads apiece. TCRdb ran MiXCR on the 5' RACE reads and lists one entry per CDR3 protein. The data contain about 720,000 distinct CDR3 sequences, about 24% of them singletons. Trimming took off 2 bases at V and 2 bases at J, with 11 bases between the two ends. The CDR3 spans 14 residues. Germline V gene lookup returns CDR1 DFQATT and CDR2 SNEGSKA (reference sequence). This clonotype was counted only a few times. Its antigen is not known.

The source is a man in his 70s in good health. This chain connects TRBV20-1 to TRBJ2-3; either TRBD1 or TRBD2 may fit D (6 bases each). Sequenced input: blood. The CDR3 DNA follows: TGCAGTGCTAGAAAGGGGGGCCTCACAGATACGCAGTATTTT. This translates into CSARKGGLTDTQYF.